One sample yielded the 14 T cell receptor beta chains listed below, sequenced in a study of T-cell memory formation after mild COVID-19. TCRdb recomputed calls from the 5' RACE reads with MiXCR, one row per CDR3 protein. The sample holds 180,000 or so distinct CDR3 sequences; 11% are singletons and the top ten take approximately 3.4%. The sequencing sample was made of PBMCs or a T cell subset sorted from them (not recorded which). These receptor sequences come from a man aged 18 to 30 who had mild COVID-19 (a few samples of this study predate the infection). Cell type and time point are not known.

This clonotype was observed a single time. This chain joins TRBV19 and TRBJ2-1; D perhaps matches TRBD2 (6 bases). This CDR3 contains 16 residues. CDR1 is LNHDA and CDR2 is SQIVND in the germline V gene (reference sequence). The V and J ends lost 6 bases and 0 bases respectively, with 15 bases between them. CDR3 nucleotides: TGTGCCAGTAGAGGGAGACTAGAAAACTCCTACAATGAGCAGTTCTTC. Its translation is CASRGRLENSYNEQFF. The whole variable domain, remainder taken from reference TRBV19 and TRBJ2-1, is DGGITQSPKYLFRKEGQNVTLSCEQNLNHDAMYWYRQDPGQGLRLIYYSQIVNDFQKGDIAEGYSVSREKKESFPLTVTSAQKNPTAFYLCASRGRLENSYNEQFFGPGTRLTVL.

This clonotype was seen a handful of times. The CDR3 region has the DNA TGTGCCAGCAGTTCCGACAGGGGGAAATCGAGTGGCTACACCTTC. Protein: CASSSDRGKSSGYTF. V gene TRBV6-6 combines with J gene TRBJ1-2, with TRBD1 matching over 9 bases. Looked up from germline, CDR1 is MNHNY and CDR2 is SVGAGI (reference sequence). Losses at the gene ends were 4 bases for V and 7 bases for J; bases not matched to a gene: 10. The CDR3 runs 15 residues.

This clonotype was recorded at least ten times. The chain joins TRBV24-1 to TRBJ1-2; no clear D gene. CDR1 is KGHDR, CDR2 SFDVKD, per germline. This CDR3 contains 12 residues. With 5 bases removed from V and 8 bases from J, the gap between germline ends came to 11 bases. The CDR3 bases are TGTGCCACCAGTGTTCTTGGGTACGGCTACACCTTC. Residues: CATSVLGYGYTF.

This clonotype was counted between two and nine times. V gene TRBV7-2 combines with J gene TRBJ1-1, with no clear D. Germline V CDR1 and CDR2: SGHTA, FQGNSA. The CDR3 is 13 residues long. V shed 5 bases and J shed 3 bases, with 10 bases lying between them. CDR3 residues: CASSQRLDTEAFF. CDR3 DNA sequence: TGTGCCAGCAGCCAAAGATTAGACACTGAAGCTTTCTTT.

The V call is TRBV7-2, the J call TRBJ2-3; the match to TRBD1 covers 8 bases. The CDR3 totals 14 residues. The V gene's germline CDR1 is SGHTA and CDR2 FQGNSA. J gave up 6 bases and V 5 bases, and 7 bases lay outside the gene matches. The CDR3 DNA is TGTGCCAGCAGCCGGTCCAGGGGGCTGGATACGCAGTATTTT. This codes for CASSRSRGLDTQYF.

This clonotype was detected ten times or more. J is TRBJ2-2 and V is TRBV5-1; 7 positions agree with TRBD1. From germline, CDR1 is SGHRS and CDR2 YFSETQ. This CDR3 comprises 15 residues. The J segment lost 4 bases and the V segment lost 4 bases, leaving 7 bases of the junction unmatched. The CDR3 coding sequence is TGCGCCAGCAGCGAGCGGACAGGCCTCACCGGGGAGCTGTTTTTT. Protein product: CASSERTGLTGELFF.

V gene TRBV5-1 combines with J gene TRBJ2-2, with D perhaps matching TRBD1 (5 bases). The CDR3 runs 11 residues. Deletions cut 6 bases from V and 7 bases from J, with 7 bases between. Germline-derived CDR1 and CDR2 are SGHRS and YFSETQ. CDR3 residues: CASTDSGELFF. The CDR3 DNA reads TGCGCCAGCACCGACAGCGGGGAGCTGTTTTTT.

This chain links TRBV2 with TRBJ1-2; 9 bases are a match to TRBD1. The CDR3 is 15 residues long. Germline V gives CDR1 SNHLY, CDR2 FYNNEI. V dropped 6 bases and J dropped 9; count of bases not matched to a gene: 14. The chain's CDR3 is CASRAGTGTWSSYTF. Written as DNA, the CDR3 is TGTGCCAGCAGGGCCGGGACAGGGACCTGGTCTAGCTACACCTTC. Supplemented by reference TRBV2 and TRBJ1-2, the full variable domain reads EPEVTQTPSHQVTQMGQEVILRCVPISNHLYFYWYRQILGQKVEFLVSFYNNEISEKSEIFDDQFSVERPDGSNFTLKIRSTKLEDSAMYFCASRAGTGTWSSYTFGSGTRLTVV.

This clonotype showed up many times. This chain links TRBV20-1 with TRBJ1-2, with 7 bases aligning to TRBD1. The length of the CDR3 is 13 residues. V was clipped by 0 bases and J by 3 bases; unmatched bases: 1. The germline V gene has CDR1 DFQATT and CDR2 SNEGSKA (reference sequence). In nucleotides, the CDR3 is TGCAGTGCTAGAGACCAGGGGGACTATGGCTACACCTTC. Translating gives CSARDQGDYGYTF.

This clonotype was seen only a few times. This sequence joins TRBV7-6 and TRBJ1-1; 7 bases are a match to TRBD1. The trim removed 5 bases at V and 3 bases at J, leaving 6 bases unmatched. There are 14 residues in the CDR3. Germline V lookup: CDR1 SGHVS, CDR2 FNYEAQ. This CDR3 is CASSIWTGDTEAFF. The CDR3 nucleotides read TGTGCCAGCAGCATTTGGACAGGAGACACTGAAGCTTTCTTT.

The chain joins TRBV7-2 to TRBJ1-1; no reliable D call. The CDR3 sequence is 14 residues long. Germline V gene lookup returns CDR1 SGHTA and CDR2 FQGNSA. Trimming stripped 2 bases from V and 1 base from J, with 8 bases between. CDR3 nucleotides: TGTGCCAGCAGCTTATGGTCGGGGAACACTGAAGCTTTCTTT. It specifies CASSLWSGNTEAFF.

This clonotype was counted between two and nine times. The chain recombines TRBV29-1 with TRBJ1-1; 7 bases are a match to TRBD1. The CDR3 has 15 amino acids. V shed 0 bases and J 0 bases; nucleotides not matched to a gene: 4. In germline, CDR1 is SQVTM, CDR2 ANQGSEA. The CDR3 loop is CSVEDLQGVNTEAFF. The CDR3 DNA follows: TGCAGCGTTGAAGATCTTCAGGGGGTGAACACTGAAGCTTTCTTT.

The chain carries TRBV7-8 and TRBJ2-2, with no clear D. The germline V gene encodes CDR1 SGHVS and CDR2 FQNEAQ. With 1 base removed from V and 0 bases from J, the gap between germline ends came to 12 bases. This CDR3 comprises 17 residues. CDR3 sequence (DNA): TGTGCCAGCAGCTTAGGTACTCCAGACGCGAACACCGGGGAGCTGTTTTTT. Protein sequence: CASSLGTPDANTGELFF.

This clonotype was seen repeatedly, ten times or more. V gene TRBV12-3 or TRBV12-4 combines with J gene TRBJ2-2; D is ambiguous. The V end lost 5 bases, the J end lost 4 bases, and 5 bases lay between the germline ends. CDR3 length: 12 amino acids. The CDR3 DNA sequence: TGTGCCAGCAGTCCACTCACCGGGGAGCTGTTTTTT. This translates into CASSPLTGELFF.